This T cell receptor (beta chain) was captured in a study of blood T cell repertoires in COVID-19. About the research overall: The study drew acute and convalescent COVID-19 samples from the United States, Italy and Spain. T cells, B-cell-depleted T cells, or PBMCs provided the cDNA or gDNA that served as material.

V shed 3 bases and J 12 bases; nucleotides not matched to a gene: 9. Germline lookup yields CDR1 KGHDR and CDR2 SFDVKD. The CDR3 consists of 15 residues. Original handling: Amplified reference gene primers provided the basis for estimating nucleated cell counts. Repertoires were generated with immunoSEQ multiplex PCR, while TCRdb's copy carries only in-frame clones and drops some. V and J calls and clone size are copied from that table; D and trimming were computed from the DNA. The sample yields 7,500 to 10,000 clones, around 76% seen once. The sample consisted of peripheral blood. This TCR was recovered from a human donor in a cohort sampled during active COVID-19. The chain is built from TRBV24-1 and TRBJ2-1; 11 bases are a match to TRBD2. CDR3 residues: CATSDALAGAQGQFF. CDR3 nucleotides: TGTGCCACCAGTGATGCACTAGCGGGGGCCCAGGGGCAGTTCTTC.